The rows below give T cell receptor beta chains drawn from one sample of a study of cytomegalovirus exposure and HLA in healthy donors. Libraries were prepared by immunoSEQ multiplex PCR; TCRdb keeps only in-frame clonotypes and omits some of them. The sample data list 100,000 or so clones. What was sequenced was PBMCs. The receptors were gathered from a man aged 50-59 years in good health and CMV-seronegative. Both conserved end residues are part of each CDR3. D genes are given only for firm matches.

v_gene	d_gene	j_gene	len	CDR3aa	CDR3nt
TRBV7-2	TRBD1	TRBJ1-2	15	CASSRNRDRDYGYTF	TGTGCCAGCAGCAGAAACCGGGACAGAGACTATGGCTACACCTTC
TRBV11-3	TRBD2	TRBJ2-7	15	CASSLSLAAPYEQYF	TGTGCCAGCAGCTTAAGTCTAGCGGCCCCCTACGAGCAGTACTTC
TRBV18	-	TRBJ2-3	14	CASSPLGKTDTQYF	TGTGCCAGCTCACCACTCGGGAAGACAGATACGCAGTATTTT
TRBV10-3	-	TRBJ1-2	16	CAISAGTGREGYGYTF	TGTGCCATCAGTGCCGGGACTGGCAGGGAAGGCTATGGCTACACCTTC
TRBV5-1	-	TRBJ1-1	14	CASSPSTGNTEAFF	TGCGCCAGCAGCCCTTCAACCGGGAACACTGAAGCTTTCTTT
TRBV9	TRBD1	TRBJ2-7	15	CASSLGPGQPYEQYF	TGTGCCAGCAGCTTAGGGCCGGGACAGCCCTACGAGCAGTACTTC
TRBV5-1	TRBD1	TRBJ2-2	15	CASSLRQGNTGELFF	TGCGCCAGCAGCTTGAGACAGGGTAACACCGGGGAGCTGTTTTTT
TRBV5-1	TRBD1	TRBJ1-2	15	CASSPDRAKDYGYTF	TGCGCCAGCAGCCCTGACAGGGCGAAGGACTATGGCTACACCTTC
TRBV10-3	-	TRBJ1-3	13	CAISESGRNTIYF	TGTGCCATCAGTGAAAGCGGAAGGAACACCATATATTTT
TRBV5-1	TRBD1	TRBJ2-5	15	CASSLETGGIATQYF	TGCGCCAGCAGCTTGGAGACAGGGGGGATAGCGACCCAGTACTTC
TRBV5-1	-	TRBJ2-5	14	CASSLEAGQETQYF	TGCGCCAGCAGCTTGGAGGCAGGGCAAGAGACCCAGTACTTC
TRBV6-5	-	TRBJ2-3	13	CASSYSAADTQYF	TGTGCCAGCAGTTACTCGGCGGCAGATACGCAGTATTTT
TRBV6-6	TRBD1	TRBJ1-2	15	CAIAGTASLKTGYTF	TGTGCCATCGCCGGGACAGCCTCCCTTAAAACGGGCTACACCTTC
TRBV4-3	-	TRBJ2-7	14	CASSQITGTYEQYF	TGCGCCAGCAGTCAGATTACAGGAACCTACGAGCAGTACTTC
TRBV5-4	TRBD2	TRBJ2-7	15	CASSHAAGQGYEQYF	TGTGCCAGCAGCCATGCAGCGGGGCAGGGCTACGAGCAGTACTTC
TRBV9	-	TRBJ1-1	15	CASSVGGWSGTEAFF	TGTGCCAGCAGCGTCGGGGGATGGTCGGGCACTGAAGCTTTCTTT
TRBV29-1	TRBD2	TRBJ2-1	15	CSVAPEGGSYNEQFF	TGCAGCGTTGCACCAGAGGGAGGGTCCTACAATGAGCAGTTCTTC
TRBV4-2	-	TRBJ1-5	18	CASSQGTPTKGSNQPQHF	TGTGCCAGCAGCCAAGGGACACCTACAAAAGGCAGCAATCAGCCCCAGCATTTT
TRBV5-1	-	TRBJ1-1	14	CASRLEPMNTEAFF	TGCGCCAGCCGCCTGGAGCCCATGAACACTGAAGCTTTCTTT
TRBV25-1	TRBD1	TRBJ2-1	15	CASSPPRDRGNEQFF	TGTGCCAGCAGTCCACCCCGGGACAGGGGCAATGAGCAGTTCTTC
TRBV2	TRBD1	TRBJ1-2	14	CASSEPGGMVGYTF	TGTGCCAGCAGTGAGCCAGGGGGCATGGTTGGCTACACCTTC
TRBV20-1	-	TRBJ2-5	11	CSARQQETQYF	TGCAGTGCTAGACAGCAAGAGACCCAGTACTTC
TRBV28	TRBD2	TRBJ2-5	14	CASSWTGLKETQYF	TGTGCCAGCAGTTGGACGGGACTAAAAGAGACCCAGTACTTC
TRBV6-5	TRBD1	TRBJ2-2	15	CASSLGTGSTGELFF	TGTGCCAGCAGTTTAGGGACAGGGAGCACCGGGGAGCTGTTTTTT
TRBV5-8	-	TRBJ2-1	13	CASSLGTLGEQFF	TGTGCCAGCAGCTTGGGGACACTTGGTGAGCAGTTCTTC
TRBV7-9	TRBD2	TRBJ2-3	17	CASSLVPSGAFTDTQYF	TGTGCCAGCAGCTTAGTCCCTAGCGGGGCTTTCACAGATACGCAGTATTTT
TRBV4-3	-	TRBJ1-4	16	CASSQDQAATNEKLFF	TGCGCCAGCAGCCAAGATCAGGCTGCAACTAATGAAAAACTGTTTTTT
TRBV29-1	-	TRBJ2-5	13	CSVHGGNQETQYF	TGCAGCGTTCACGGGGGTAATCAAGAGACCCAGTACTTC
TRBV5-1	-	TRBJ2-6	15	CASSEQVSGANVLTF	TGCGCCAGCAGCGAGCAGGTCTCTGGGGCCAACGTCCTGACTTTC
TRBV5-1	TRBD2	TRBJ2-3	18	CASSLGETSGPGTDTQYF	TGCGCCAGCAGCTTGGGTGAGACTAGCGGACCTGGCACAGATACGCAGTATTTT
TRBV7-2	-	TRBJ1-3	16	CASSLLRTGGGNTIYF	TGTGCCAGCAGCTTATTAAGGACGGGCGGGGGAAACACCATATATTTT
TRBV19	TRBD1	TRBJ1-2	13	CASKTQGVYGYTF	TGTGCCAGTAAGACACAGGGGGTCTATGGCTACACCTTC
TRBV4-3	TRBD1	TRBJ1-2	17	CASSQAWDRGGNYGYTF	TGCGCCAGCAGCCAAGCCTGGGACAGGGGAGGAAACTATGGCTACACCTTC
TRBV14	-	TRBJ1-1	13	CASSQSVGTEAFF	TGTGCCAGCAGCCAGTCGGTTGGCACTGAAGCTTTCTTT
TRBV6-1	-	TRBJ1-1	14	CASMGPGVNTEAFF	TGTGCCAGCATGGGACCGGGGGTGAACACTGAAGCTTTCTTT
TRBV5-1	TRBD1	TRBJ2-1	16	CASSLGTAIFYNEQFF	TGCGCCAGCAGCCTCGGGACAGCGATATTCTACAATGAGCAGTTCTTC
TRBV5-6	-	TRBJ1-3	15	CASSFGSASGNTIYF	TGTGCCAGCAGCTTCGGGTCAGCCTCTGGAAACACCATATATTTT
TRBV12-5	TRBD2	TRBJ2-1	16	CASGSGASGRAGEQFF	TGTGCTAGTGGTTCCGGGGCTAGCGGGAGGGCCGGAGAGCAGTTCTTC
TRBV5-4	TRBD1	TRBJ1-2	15	CASSSGTGANYGYTF	TGTGCCAGCAGCTCCGGGACAGGGGCTAACTATGGCTACACCTTC
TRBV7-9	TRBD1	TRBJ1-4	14	CASSMSTGVEKLFF	TGTGCCAGCAGCATGTCGACAGGGGTGGAAAAACTGTTTTTT
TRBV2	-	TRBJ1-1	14	CASSEARELTEAFF	TGTGCCAGCAGTGAAGCGAGGGAACTCACTGAAGCTTTCTTT
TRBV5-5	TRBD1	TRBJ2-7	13	CASSRDREGEQYF	TGTGCCAGCAGCCGGGACAGGGAAGGTGAGCAGTACTTC
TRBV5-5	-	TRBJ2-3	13	CASSSGGADTQYF	TGTGCCAGCAGCAGTGGAGGGGCAGATACGCAGTATTTT